The entry below describes one T cell receptor beta chain. These data originate in a study of cytomegalovirus exposure and HLA in healthy donors. In the study overall: Early release data held 75 million to 90 million unique TCRs from HLA-typed donors.

PCR employed 60 Vbeta and 13 Jbeta primers. Measured with immunoSEQ multiplex PCR; TCRdb has only the in-frame clones, and not every one. In the table there are around 180,000 clones, under 90% of which are singletons. The CDR3 sequence is 13 residues long. The germline V gene has CDR1 WSHSY and CDR2 SAAADI. This chain links TRBV10-2 with TRBJ2-3; 7 bases are shared with TRBD2. Source material: PBMCs. This TCR was recovered from a man between 18 and 29 years old in good health and CMV-seronegative. The CDR3 protein is CASGPSGTDTQYF. CDR3 nucleotide sequence: TGCGCTAGCGGGCCGTCTGGCACAGATACGCAGTATTTT.